This T cell receptor beta chain was identified during a study of blood T cell repertoires in COVID-19. Turning to the study itself: COVID-19 samples collected from the United States, Italy and Spain covered acute and convalescent phases. Nucleic acid was either cDNA or gDNA, and it came from T cells, B-cell-depleted T cells, or PBMCs.

This clone has just a few counts. The CDR3 loop spans 13 amino acids. V was trimmed by 5 bases and J by 4 bases, leaving 9 bases between them. Germline V gene sequence: CDR1 SGHTA, CDR2 FQGTGA. Original analysis: Reference gene primer amplification gave estimated nucleated cell counts. TCRdb keeps only in-frame clones here, not all; method: immunoSEQ multiplex PCR. D and trimming were read from the DNA, whereas the V and J calls and clone size are those reported in that table. The sample lists some 94,000 clones, about 83% seen once, with less than 20% in the top ten. This TCR derives from a human donor in a cohort sampled during active COVID-19. Sequenced sample: peripheral blood. The rearrangement joins TRBV7-3 to TRBJ1-5; D remains unclear. The CDR3 here is CASSLGKNQPQHF. The CDR3 region has the DNA TGTGCCAGCAGCCTCGGGAAAAATCAGCCCCAGCATTTT.